This TCR beta chain was found in a study of technical replicates of blood from a few donors. Here immunoSEQ multiplex PCR was the method, and the copy in TCRdb shows in-frame clones only, minus some. Among some 11,000 clones listed, about 94% were seen once. Sequencing input: PBMCs. The TCR comes from a human donor in good health.

Written as DNA, the CDR3 is TGTGCCAGCAGTCAGTTAAATGAAAAACTGTTTTTT. Translated, it gives CASSQLNEKLFF. V usage is TRBV27 and J usage is TRBJ1-4; D unclear. The CDR3 is 12 residues long. The germline V gene has CDR1 MNHEY and CDR2 SMNVEV (reference sequence). The V gene lost 5 bases and the J gene lost 5 bases, with 6 bases spanning the gap.